Below are 19 T cell receptor beta chains sequenced from a single sample in a study of shared clonotypes between healthy human individuals. TCRdb keeps only in-frame clones here, not all; method: immunoSEQ multiplex PCR. The sample holds roughly 1,100,000 clones, roughly 75% seen once. The sequenced material came from memory CD4+ T cells sorted from blood. Documented subset: CD45RA-negative fraction. These receptors all come from a man between 18 and 35 years old in good health.

The chain is built from TRBV11-2 and TRBJ2-3; tentatively, D is TRBD2 (5 bases). This CDR3 comprises 13 residues. V was clipped by 0 bases and J by 14 bases, with 15 bases between them. CDR1 and CDR2 (germline): SGHAT, FQNNGV. CDR3 protein: CASSLDLGRLAYF. CDR3 in DNA: TGTGCCAGCAGCTTAGATCTGGGGAGATTGGCGTATTTT.

The J gene is TRBJ2-2, the V gene TRBV9, with D unclear. The germline V gene has CDR1 SGDLS and CDR2 YYNGEE. Trimming left V 1 base short and J 0 bases short, with 7 bases between. This CDR3 region has 15 residues. The CDR3 protein is CASSVRLANTGELFF. The CDR3 DNA sequence: TGTGCCAGCAGCGTAAGGCTAGCGAACACCGGGGAGCTGTTTTTT.

This CDR3 is CASSPTGIDSQPQHF. DNA of the CDR3: TGTGCCAGCAGCCCCACAGGGATCGACAGTCAGCCCCAGCATTTT. The J gene is TRBJ1-5, the V gene TRBV28; TRBD1 might be the D (6 bases). Germline loops: CDR1 MDHEN, CDR2 SYDVKM. V lost 6 bases and J lost 6, with 18 bases in between. This CDR3 region has 15 residues.

V and J are TRBV12-5 and TRBJ2-7; D gene ambiguous. The CDR3 is 11 amino acids. The V gene's germline CDR1 is LGHNT and CDR2 FRNRAP. Trimming left V 3 bases short and J 4 bases short, with 4 bases between. CDR3 DNA sequence: TGTGCTAGTGGTTTTAAGTACGAGCAGTACTTC. Translation: CASGFKYEQYF. Filled out from reference TRBV12-5 and TRBJ2-7, the complete variable domain reads DARVTQTPRHKVTEMGQEVTMRCQPILGHNTVFWYRQTMMQGLELLAYFRNRAPLDDSGMPKDRFSAEMPDATLATLKIQPSEPRDSAVYFCASGFKYEQYFGPGTRLTVT.

The rearrangement joins TRBV15 to TRBJ2-5, with 10 positions matching TRBD1. This CDR3 has 16 residues. After removal of 1 base from V and 1 base from J, the junction contained 3 bases not matched to a gene. Germline V gene sequence: CDR1 LNHNV, CDR2 YYDKDF (reference sequence). The CDR3 loop is CATSRGDRGLQETQYF. CDR3 nucleotide sequence: TGTGCCACCAGCAGAGGGGACAGGGGACTCCAAGAGACCCAGTACTTC.

The chain uses TRBV11-2 and TRBJ2-3, with TRBD1 matching over 7 bases. CDR3 length: 13 amino acids. Trimming took 3 bases from V and 6 from J; bases not matched to a gene: 3. CDR1 is SGHAT, CDR2 FQNNGV, per germline. This CDR3 is CASSFTGEDTQYF. CDR3 DNA sequence: TGTGCCAGCAGCTTTACAGGGGAGGATACGCAGTATTTT.

The chain uses TRBV7-6 and TRBJ2-5; D is possibly TRBD2 (6 bases). Germline lookup yields CDR1 SGHVS and CDR2 FNYEAQ. This CDR3 contains 14 residues. Trimming left V 5 bases short and J 1 base short, with 11 bases between. The CDR3 DNA follows: TGTGCCAGCAGCCCACGCGGGGCCCAAGAGACCCAGTACTTC. This codes for CASSPRGAQETQYF.

On this clone: A far larger clone is just one base off, so this is likely a read error. The chain couples TRBV14 to TRBJ1-2; 7 positions match TRBD1. Germline V CDR1 and CDR2: SGHDN, FVKESK. This CDR3 region has 14 residues. V lost 3 bases and J lost 2; bases outside the gene matches: 3. The CDR3 is CASSHGTANYGYTF. DNA for the CDR3: TGTGCCAGCAGCCACGGGACAGCAAACTATGGCTACACCTTC.

The chain links TRBV28 to TRBJ2-2; D call uncertain. The CDR3 contains 13 residues. Germline V gives CDR1 MDHEN, CDR2 SYDVKM. Between the trimmed V and J ends, which lost 2 bases and 7 bases, there was a span of 8 bases. The CDR3 is CASSLGFDGELFF. The CDR3 DNA follows: TGTGCCAGCAGTTTAGGGTTCGACGGGGAGCTGTTTTTT.

V is TRBV6-5 and J is TRBJ2-7; D is possibly TRBD2 (5 bases). Per germline, CDR1 MNHEY and CDR2 SVGAGI. The length of the CDR3 is 12 residues. Trimming removed 4 bases at V and 5 bases at J, with 9 bases between. CDR3: CASSFSGDEQYF. In DNA form, the CDR3 reads TGTGCCAGCAGTTTTTCCGGGGACGAGCAGTACTTC.

This clone showed up just a few times. The chain links TRBV4-1 to TRBJ1-5; D unclear. Trimming took 0 bases from V and 2 from J, leaving 11 bases between them. CDR3 length: 16 amino acids. CDR1 and CDR2 from the germline V gene are MGHRA and YSYEKL. The CDR3 here is CASSQEAVWGNQPQHF. The CDR3 DNA is TGCGCCAGCAGCCAAGAGGCAGTTTGGGGCAATCAGCCCCAGCATTTT.

This rearrangement joins TRBV18 to TRBJ2-6; possibly TRBD2 for D (5 bases). The CDR3 is 20 residues long. Trimming shortened V by 1 base and J by 0 bases, and 19 bases separated the two germline ends. The germline V gene encodes CDR1 KGHSH and CDR2 LQKENI. Here the CDR3 reads CASSPQPLPSRGSGANVLTF. Here the CDR3 DNA reads TGTGCCAGCTCACCACAGCCCCTCCCGTCCCGGGGCTCTGGGGCCAACGTCCTGACTTTC. Based on the CDR3 plus reference TRBV18 and TRBJ2-6, the full variable domain is NAGVMQNPRHLVRRRGQEARLRCSPMKGHSHVYWYRQLPEEGLKFMVYLQKENIIDESGMPKERFSAEFPKEGPSILRIQQVVRGDSAAYFCASSPQPLPSRGSGANVLTFGAGSRLTVL.

Concerning this clone itself: The identical CDR3 is also encoded by other nucleotide sequences in the sample. The V and J genes are TRBV19 and TRBJ1-3; 8 positions match TRBD1. The CDR3 has 14 amino acids. Trimming cost V 5 bases and J 4 bases; bases outside gene matches: 4. CDR1 LNHDA and CDR2 SQIVND come from the germline V gene (reference sequence). CDR3 DNA sequence: TGTGCCAGTAGTGACAGGGGCCTGGGAAACACCATATATTTT. Protein sequence: CASSDRGLGNTIYF.

As to this clone: At the DNA level, this CDR3 is encoded by other sequences in the same sample as well. The J gene is TRBJ2-7, the V gene TRBV30, with D perhaps matching TRBD1 (5 bases). The V gene's germline CDR1 is GTSNPN and CDR2 SVGIG (reference sequence). V shed 4 bases and J shed 3 bases, with 10 bases lying between them. The CDR3 sequence is 12 residues long. The CDR3 DNA reads TGTGCCTGGACAGGGTTAAGCTACGAGCAGTACTTC. This sequence encodes CAWTGLSYEQYF.

The chain has TRBV7-9 and TRBJ1-5, with 7 positions matching TRBD1. The germline CDR1 and CDR2 sequences are SEHNR and FQNEAQ (reference sequence). The V and J ends lost 4 bases and 5 bases, in that order; junction bases with no gene match: 5. The CDR3 has 14 amino acids. Here the CDR3 DNA reads TGTGCCAGCAGCTCGACAGGGTGGGATCAGCCCCAGCATTTT. The encoded protein is CASSSTGWDQPQHF.

The chain uses TRBV29-1 and TRBJ2-5, with D unclear. The CDR3 is made up of 12 amino acids. Germline CDR1 reads SQVTM; CDR2 reads ANQGSEA. V was trimmed by 3 bases and J by 2 bases, leaving 7 bases between them. This CDR3 is CSVDPQQETQYF. CDR3 sequence (DNA): TGCAGCGTTGACCCCCAGCAAGAGACCCAGTACTTC.

The V call is TRBV4-1, the J call TRBJ1-1, with TRBD1 matching over 10 bases. Losses at the gene ends were 1 base for V and 3 bases for J; bases not matched to a gene: 5. Germline values: CDR1 MGHRA, CDR2 YSYEKL. This CDR3 region has 16 residues. In DNA, the CDR3 is TGCGCCAGCAGCCAAGGGACAGGGGGTTATCACACTGAAGCTTTCTTT. Its protein is CASSQGTGGYHTEAFF.

The chain is built from TRBV11-1 and TRBJ2-2, with D possibly TRBD2 on 6 matching bases. The CDR3 consists of 15 residues. The V gene lost 5 bases and the J gene lost 4 bases, with 14 bases spanning the gap. CDR1 SGHAT and CDR2 FQDESV come from the germline V gene (reference sequence). The CDR3 nucleotides are TGTGCCAGCAGCCCGGGACTGACTCTCACCGGGGAGCTGTTTTTT. Protein product: CASSPGLTLTGELFF.

On this clone: Different DNA sequences within this sample yield the same CDR3. The chain joins TRBV5-1 to TRBJ2-3; possibly TRBD2 for D (6 bases). The germline V gene has CDR1 SGHRS and CDR2 YFSETQ. Between the trimmed V and J ends, which lost 5 bases and 0 bases, there was a span of 7 bases. CDR3 size: 13 residues. DNA of the CDR3: TGCGCCAGCAGTAGCGGTAGCACAGATACGCAGTATTTT. Its protein product is CASSSGSTDTQYF. The full variable domain, in which reference TRBV5-1 and TRBJ2-3 provide the parts outside the CDR3, is KAGVTQTPRYLIKTRGQQVTLSCSPISGHRSVSWYQQTPGQGLQFLFEYFSETQRNKGNFPGRFSGRQFSNSRSEMNVSTLELGDSALYLCASSSGSTDTQYFGPGTRLTVL.